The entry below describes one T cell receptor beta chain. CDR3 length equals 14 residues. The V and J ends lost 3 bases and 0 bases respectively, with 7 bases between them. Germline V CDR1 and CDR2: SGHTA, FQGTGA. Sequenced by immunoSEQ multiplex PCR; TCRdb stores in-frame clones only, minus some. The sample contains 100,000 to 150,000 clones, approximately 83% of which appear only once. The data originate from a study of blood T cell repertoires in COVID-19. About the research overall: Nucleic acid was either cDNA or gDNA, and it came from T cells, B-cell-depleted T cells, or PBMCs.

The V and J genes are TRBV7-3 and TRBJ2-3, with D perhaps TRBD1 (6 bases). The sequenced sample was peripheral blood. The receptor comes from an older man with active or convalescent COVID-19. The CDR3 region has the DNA TGTGCCAGCAGCTTGGGGGCTAGCACAGATACGCAGTATTTT. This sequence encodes CASSLGASTDTQYF.